This T cell receptor (beta chain) was captured by sequencing in a study of technical replicates of blood from several donors. V was pared by 2 bases and J by 4 bases, with 8 bases between. Germline CDR1 WSHSY, CDR2 SAAADI. The CDR3 contains 13 residues. Only in-frame clones appear in the TCRdb table, and some are missing; sequencing was by immunoSEQ multiplex PCR. Counted here are tens of thousands of clones, about 98% occurring once; the ten biggest clones make up 0.15%. The rearrangement uses TRBV10-2 and TRBJ1-2; no clear D. The sequenced sample was T cells isolated from PBMCs. This receptor was identified in a human donor in good health. CDR3 DNA sequence: TGCGCCAGCAGTGAGAACAGTGCCTATGGCTACACCTTC. Translated: CASSENSAYGYTF.